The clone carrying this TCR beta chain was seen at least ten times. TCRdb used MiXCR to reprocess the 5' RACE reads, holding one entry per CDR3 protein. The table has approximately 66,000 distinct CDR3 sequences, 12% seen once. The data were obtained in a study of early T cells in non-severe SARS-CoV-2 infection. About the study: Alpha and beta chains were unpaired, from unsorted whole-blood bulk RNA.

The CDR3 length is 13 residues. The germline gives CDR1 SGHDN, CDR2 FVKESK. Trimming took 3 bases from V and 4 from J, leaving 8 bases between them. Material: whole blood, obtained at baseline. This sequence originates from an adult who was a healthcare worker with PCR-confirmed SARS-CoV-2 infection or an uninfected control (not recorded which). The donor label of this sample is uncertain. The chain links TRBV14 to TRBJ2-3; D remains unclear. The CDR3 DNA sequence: TGTGCCAGCAGCCAGTGGGTCCCAGATACGCAGTATTTT. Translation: CASSQWVPDTQYF.